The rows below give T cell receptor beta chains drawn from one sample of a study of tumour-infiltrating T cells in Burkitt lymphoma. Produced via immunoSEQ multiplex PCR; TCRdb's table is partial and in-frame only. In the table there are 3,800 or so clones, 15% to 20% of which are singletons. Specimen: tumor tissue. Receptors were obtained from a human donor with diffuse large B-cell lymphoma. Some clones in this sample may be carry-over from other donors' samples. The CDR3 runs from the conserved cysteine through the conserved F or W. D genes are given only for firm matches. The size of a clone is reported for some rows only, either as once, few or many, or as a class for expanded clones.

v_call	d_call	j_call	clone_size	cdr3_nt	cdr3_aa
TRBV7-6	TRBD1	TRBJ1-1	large	TGTGCCAGCAGCTTACTGGGACAGGGGAGTTCTGAAGCTTTCTTT	CASSLLGQGSSEAFF
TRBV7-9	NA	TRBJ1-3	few	TGTGCCAGCAGCTCACCTCGCGGGGGGCGAGGTGGAAACACCATATATTTT	CASSSPRGGRGGNTIYF
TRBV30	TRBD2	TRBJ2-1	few	TGTGCCTGGAGTCAACCGGGACTAGCGGGTTACAATGAGCAGTTCTTC	CAWSQPGLAGYNEQFF
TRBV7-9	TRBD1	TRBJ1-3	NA	TGTGCCAGCAGCTCACTGACAGGGGATGGAAACACCATATATTTT	CASSSLTGDGNTIYF
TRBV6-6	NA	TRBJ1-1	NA	TGTGCCAGCAGACCTCCGGACAATCGGCACACTGAAGCTTTCTTT	CASRPPDNRHTEAFF
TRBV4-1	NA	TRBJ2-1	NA	TGCGCCAGCAGCCAAGGCAACATCCTGTTACCCAATGAGCAGTTCTTC	CASSQGNILLPNEQFF
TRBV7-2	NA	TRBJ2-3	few	TGTGCCAGTAGCTTACAAGGGTACACAGATACGCAGTATTTT	CASSLQGYTDTQYF
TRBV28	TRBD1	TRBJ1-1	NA	TGTGCCAGCAGTCGTGACAGGGGAGTAAATTTGAACACTGAAGCTTTTTTT	CASSRDRGVNLNTEAFF
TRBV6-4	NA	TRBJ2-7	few	TGTGCCAGCAGGGACTACTCCTACGAGCAGTACTTC	CASRDYSYEQYF
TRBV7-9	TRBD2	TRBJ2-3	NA	TGTGCCAGCAGCTCTCTAGCGGGGCGTGCCACTAGCACAGATACGCAGTATTTT	CASSSLAGRATSTDTQYF
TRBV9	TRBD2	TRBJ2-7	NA	TGTGCCAGCTCTAGCGGGAGAAGCTACGAGCAGTACTTC	CASSSGRSYEQYF
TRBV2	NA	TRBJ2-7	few	TGTGCCAGCAGAACCGACGCCTACGAGCAGTACTTC	CASRTDAYEQYF
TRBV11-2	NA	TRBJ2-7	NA	TGTGCCAGCAGCTTAGATTTAGGGGGCTCCTACGAGCAGTACTTC	CASSLDLGGSYEQYF
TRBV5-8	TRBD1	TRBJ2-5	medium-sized	TGTGCCAGCTCAAGGGACAGGGCAGTCAGGCAAGAGACCCAGTACTTC	CASSRDRAVRQETQYF
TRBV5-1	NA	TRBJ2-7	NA	TGTGCCAGCAGCGACTCCTACGAGCAGTACTTC	CASSDSYEQYF
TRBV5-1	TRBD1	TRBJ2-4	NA	TGCGCCAGCAGCCAGGGACAGGGAGTAGCCAAAAACATTCAGTACTTC	CASSQGQGVAKNIQYF
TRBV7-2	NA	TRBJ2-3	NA	TGTGCCAGCAGCTTAGGGCTTAGCCCAACCCGCACAGATACGCAGTATTTT	CASSLGLSPTRTDTQYF
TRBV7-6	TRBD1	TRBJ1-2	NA	TGTGCCAGCAGCTTGTCCGGGACAGGGGTTGGTAGGGGCTACACCTTC	CASSLSGTGVGRGYTF